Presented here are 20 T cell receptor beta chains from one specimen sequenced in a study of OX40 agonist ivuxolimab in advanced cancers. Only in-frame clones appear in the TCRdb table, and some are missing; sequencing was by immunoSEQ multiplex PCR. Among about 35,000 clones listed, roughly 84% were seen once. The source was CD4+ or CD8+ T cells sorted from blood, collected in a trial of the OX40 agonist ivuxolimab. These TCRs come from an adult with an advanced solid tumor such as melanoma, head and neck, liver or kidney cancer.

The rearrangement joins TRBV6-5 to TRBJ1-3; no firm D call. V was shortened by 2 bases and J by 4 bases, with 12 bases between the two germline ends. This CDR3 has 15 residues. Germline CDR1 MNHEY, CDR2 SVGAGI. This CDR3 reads CASSYDLGSGNTIYF. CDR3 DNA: TGTGCCAGCAGTTACGATTTGGGATCCGGAAACACCATATATTTT.

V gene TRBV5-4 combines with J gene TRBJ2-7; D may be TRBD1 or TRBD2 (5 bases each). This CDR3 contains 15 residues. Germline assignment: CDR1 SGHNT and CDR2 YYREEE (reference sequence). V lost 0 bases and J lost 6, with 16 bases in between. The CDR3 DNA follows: TGTGCCAGCAGCTTGGATGGGGACCCACGAGGCGAGCAGTACTTC. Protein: CASSLDGDPRGEQYF.

CDR3 sequence (DNA): TGTGCCAGCAGCATGACGACTAGCGGTGTTGGTGAGCAGTACTTC. The encoded protein is CASSMTTSGVGEQYF. This chain connects TRBV9 to TRBJ2-7; 9 bases match TRBD2. The CDR3 is made up of 15 amino acids. Trimming removed 4 bases from V and 7 bases from J; junction bases left unmatched: 12. The germline gives CDR1 SGDLS, CDR2 YYNGEE.

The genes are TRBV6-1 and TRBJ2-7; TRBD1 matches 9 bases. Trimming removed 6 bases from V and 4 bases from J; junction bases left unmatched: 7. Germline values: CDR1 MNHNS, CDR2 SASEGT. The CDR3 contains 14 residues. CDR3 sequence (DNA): TGTGCCAGCAGGGAATCGGGACAGGGATACGAGCAGTACTTC. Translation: CASRESGQGYEQYF.

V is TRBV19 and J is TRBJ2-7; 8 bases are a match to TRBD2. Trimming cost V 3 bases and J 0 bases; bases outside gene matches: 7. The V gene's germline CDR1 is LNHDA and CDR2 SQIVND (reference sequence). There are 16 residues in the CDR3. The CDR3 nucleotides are TGTGCCAGTAGTATCAGTAGCGGGGTAATCTCCTACGAGCAGTACTTC. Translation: CASSISSGVISYEQYF.

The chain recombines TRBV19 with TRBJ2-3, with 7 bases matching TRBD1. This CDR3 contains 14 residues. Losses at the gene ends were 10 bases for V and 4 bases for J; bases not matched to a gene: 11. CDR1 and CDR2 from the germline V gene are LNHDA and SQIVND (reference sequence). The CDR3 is CATTKRDRPDTQYF. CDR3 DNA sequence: TGTGCCACAACTAAGAGGGACAGACCAGATACGCAGTATTTT.

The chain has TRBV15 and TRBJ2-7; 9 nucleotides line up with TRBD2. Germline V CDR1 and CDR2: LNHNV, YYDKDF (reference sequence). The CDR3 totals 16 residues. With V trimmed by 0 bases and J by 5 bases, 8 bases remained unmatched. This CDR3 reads CATSRERVAGVNEQYF. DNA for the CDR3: TGTGCCACCAGCAGAGAAAGGGTAGCGGGAGTCAACGAGCAGTACTTC.

The CDR3 coding sequence is TGTGCCAGCAGTCGGGCGGGACTAGCGGGCTATGAGCAGTTCTTC. Protein sequence: CASSRAGLAGYEQFF. This chain uses TRBV14 with TRBJ2-1; TRBD2 matches at 12 bases. The germline CDR1 and CDR2 sequences are SGHDN and FVKESK. CDR3 length equals 15 residues. The junction had 8 bases not matched to a gene; V was cut back by 6 bases and J by 8 bases.

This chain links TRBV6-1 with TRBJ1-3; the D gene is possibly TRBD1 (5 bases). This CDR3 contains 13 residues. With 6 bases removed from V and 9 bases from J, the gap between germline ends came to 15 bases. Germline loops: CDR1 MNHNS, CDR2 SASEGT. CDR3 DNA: TGTGCCAGCAGGGATTTGAGAGGGGTCACCATATATTTT. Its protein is CASRDLRGVTIYF.

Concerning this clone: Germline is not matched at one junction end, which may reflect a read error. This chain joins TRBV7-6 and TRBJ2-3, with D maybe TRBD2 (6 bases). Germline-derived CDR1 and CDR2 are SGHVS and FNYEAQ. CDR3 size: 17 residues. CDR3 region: CASSLGPTRGLTDTQYF. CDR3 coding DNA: TGTGCCAGCAGTTTAGGCCCGACTAGGGGTCTGACAGATACGCAGTATTTT.

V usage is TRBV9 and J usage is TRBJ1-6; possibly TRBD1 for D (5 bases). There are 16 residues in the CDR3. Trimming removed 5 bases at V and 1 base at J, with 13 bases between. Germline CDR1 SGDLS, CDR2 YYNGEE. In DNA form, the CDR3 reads TGTGCCAGCAGAGGAGGCGGGGGTTCCTATAATTCACCCCTCCACTTT. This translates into CASRGGGGSYNSPLHF. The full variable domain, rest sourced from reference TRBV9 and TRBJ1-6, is DSGVTQTPKHLITATGQRVTLRCSPRSGDLSVYWYQQSLDQGLQFLIQYYNGEERAKGNILERFSAQQFPDLHSELNLSSLELGDSALYFCASRGGGGSYNSPLHFGNGTRLTVT.

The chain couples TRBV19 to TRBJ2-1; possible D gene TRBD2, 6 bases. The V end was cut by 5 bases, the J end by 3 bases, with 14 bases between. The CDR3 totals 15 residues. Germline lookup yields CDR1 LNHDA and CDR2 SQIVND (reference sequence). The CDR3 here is CASSPGDLIYNEQFF. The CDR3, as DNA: TGTGCCAGTAGTCCGGGGGACCTTATCTACAATGAGCAGTTCTTC.

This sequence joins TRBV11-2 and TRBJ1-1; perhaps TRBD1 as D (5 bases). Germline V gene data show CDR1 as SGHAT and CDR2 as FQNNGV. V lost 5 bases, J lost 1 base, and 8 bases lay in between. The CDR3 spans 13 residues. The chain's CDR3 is CASSQQENTEAFF. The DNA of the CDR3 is TGTGCCAGCAGCCAACAGGAGAACACTGAAGCTTTCTTT. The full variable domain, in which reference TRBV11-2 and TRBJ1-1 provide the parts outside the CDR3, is EAGVAQSPRYKIIEKRQSVAFWCNPISGHATLYWYQQILGQGPKLLIQFQNNGVVDDSQLPKDRFSAERLKGVDSTLKIQPAKLEDSAVYLCASSQQENTEAFFGQGTRLTVV.

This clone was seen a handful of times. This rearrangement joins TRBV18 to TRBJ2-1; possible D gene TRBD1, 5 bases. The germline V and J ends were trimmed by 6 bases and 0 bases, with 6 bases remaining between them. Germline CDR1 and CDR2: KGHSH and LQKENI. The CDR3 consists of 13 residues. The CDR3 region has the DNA TGTGCCAGCTCCGACAGCTCCTACAATGAGCAGTTCTTC. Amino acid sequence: CASSDSSYNEQFF.

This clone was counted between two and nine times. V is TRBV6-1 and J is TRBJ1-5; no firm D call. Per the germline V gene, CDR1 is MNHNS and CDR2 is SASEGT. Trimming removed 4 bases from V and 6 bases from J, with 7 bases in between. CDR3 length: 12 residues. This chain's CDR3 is CASSGGGQPQHF. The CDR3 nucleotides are TGTGCCAGCAGTGGGGGTGGTCAGCCCCAGCATTTT.

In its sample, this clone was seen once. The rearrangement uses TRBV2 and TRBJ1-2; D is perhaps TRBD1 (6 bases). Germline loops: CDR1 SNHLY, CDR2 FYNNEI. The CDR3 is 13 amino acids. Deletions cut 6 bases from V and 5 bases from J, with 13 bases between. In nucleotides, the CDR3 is TGTGCCAGCAGAACAGAACAGGGATATGGCTACACCTTC. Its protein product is CASRTEQGYGYTF.

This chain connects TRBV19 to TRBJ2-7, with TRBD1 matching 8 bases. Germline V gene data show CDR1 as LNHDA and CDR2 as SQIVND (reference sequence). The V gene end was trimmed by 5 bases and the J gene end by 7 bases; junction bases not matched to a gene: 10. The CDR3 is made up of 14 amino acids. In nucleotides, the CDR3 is TGTGCCAGTAGTCCCCGACAGGGGTTTTGGGAGCAGTACTTC. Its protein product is CASSPRQGFWEQYF.

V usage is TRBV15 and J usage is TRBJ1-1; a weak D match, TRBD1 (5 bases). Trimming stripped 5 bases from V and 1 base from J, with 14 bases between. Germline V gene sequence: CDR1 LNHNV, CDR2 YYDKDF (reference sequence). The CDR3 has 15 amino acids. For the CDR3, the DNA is TGTGCCACCAGCCGGCACGGGGCGCCGAACACTGAAGCTTTCTTT. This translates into CATSRHGAPNTEAFF.

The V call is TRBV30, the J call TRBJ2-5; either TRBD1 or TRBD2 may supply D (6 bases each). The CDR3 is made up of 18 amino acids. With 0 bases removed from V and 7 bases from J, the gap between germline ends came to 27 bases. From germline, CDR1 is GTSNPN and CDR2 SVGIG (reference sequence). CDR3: CAWSVRLRASEEGGTQYF. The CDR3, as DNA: TGTGCCTGGAGTGTACGTCTCCGGGCTTCGGAGGAGGGGGGGACCCAGTACTTC.

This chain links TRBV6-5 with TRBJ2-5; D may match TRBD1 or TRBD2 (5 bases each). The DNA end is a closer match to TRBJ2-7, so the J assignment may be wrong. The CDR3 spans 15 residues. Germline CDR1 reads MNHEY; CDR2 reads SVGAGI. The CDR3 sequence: CASSSGTRGSYEQYF. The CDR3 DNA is TGTGCCAGCAGTTCCGGGACCCGAGGGTCCTACGAGCAGTACTTC.